This T cell receptor (beta chain) appears in the sequencing data of a study of patients and donors after allogeneic stem cell transplantation. The CDR3 sequence is 11 residues long. The J segment lost 14 bases and the V segment lost 7 bases, leaving 10 bases of the junction unmatched. Germline CDR1 reads MGHDK; CDR2 reads SYGVNS. Each CDR3 protein gets one entry after TCRdb re-called the RT-PCR reads with MiXCR. The data contain 2,000 to 2,500 distinct CDR3 sequences, 15% to 25% of them singletons. This clonotype originated in a human donor who was either an allogeneic HSCT recipient or a stem cell or donor lymphocyte infusion donor (not recorded which). It is not recorded whose cells these are; they may come from a transplant donor. Sequencing was performed on blood, either unsorted or a sorted T cell fraction (not recorded which). The V and J genes are TRBV25-1 and TRBJ1-2, with 7 bases identical to TRBD1. This CDR3 reads CASTRTGPMTF. The CDR3 nucleotides read TGTGCCAGCACCCGGACAGGCCCCATGACCTTC.